Below, 28 T cell receptor beta chains from the same sample are listed, as sequenced in a study of T cell repertoires in cytomegalovirus infection. TCRdb reanalysed the reads using MiXCR and keeps one entry per CDR3 protein. The sample holds around 740,000 distinct CDR3 sequences, less than 40% seen once. The sequencing input was PBMCs. The receptor set was obtained from a human donor in good health (CMV status not recorded). Some clones in this sample may be carry-over from other donors' samples.

This clonotype was seen a few times. The germline gene is not matched at one end of the junction; a read error may be the cause. The chain recombines TRBV7-8 with TRBJ1-1; 7 bases are a match to TRBD1. CDR1 is SGHVS, CDR2 FQNEAQ, per germline. CDR3 size: 14 residues. In nucleotides, the CDR3 is TGTGCCAGCAGCCCTCCACAGGGGAACGCTGAAGCTTTCTTT. Translated: CASSPPQGNAEAFF.

The table lists this clonotype with a few counts. This chain connects TRBV24-1 to TRBJ1-5; the D is unclear. Germline-derived CDR1 and CDR2 are KGHDR and SFDVKD. Trimming took off 7 bases at V and 4 bases at J, with 7 bases between the two ends. The length of the CDR3 is 12 residues. In DNA form, the CDR3 reads TGTGCCACCAGCGCAGGAAATCAGCCCCAGCATTTT. It translates to CATSAGNQPQHF.

This clonotype came up many times. The chain is built from TRBV20-1 and TRBJ1-5; unclear D gene. CDR3 length equals 12 residues. The germline V and J ends were trimmed by 0 bases and 6 bases, with 6 bases remaining between them. Germline values: CDR1 DFQATT, CDR2 SNEGSKA (reference sequence). CDR3 in DNA: TGCAGTGCTAGAGAGTCCCTTCAGCCCCAGCATTTT. Translating gives CSARESLQPQHF.

The CDR3 bases are TGTGCCAGTGGCAGGTTGAACACCGGGGAGCTGTTTTTT. It encodes CASGRLNTGELFF. The rearrangement joins TRBV6-1 to TRBJ2-2; no reliable D call. V lost 9 bases and J 1 base, leaving 9 bases between the germline ends. The CDR3 length is 13 residues. Germline assignment: CDR1 MNHNS and CDR2 SASEGT.

The chain joins TRBV12-3 or TRBV12-4 to TRBJ1-2; a possible D gene is TRBD1 (5 bases). This CDR3 comprises 13 residues. Trimming took off 10 bases at V and 7 bases at J, with 19 bases between the two ends. The CDR3 DNA sequence: TGTGCCACTCAGGACAAGGGAAGGAGTGGCTACACCTTC. Translation: CATQDKGRSGYTF.

The rearrangement joins TRBV2 to TRBJ1-2, with TRBD1 matching 7 bases. The V segment lost 6 bases and the J segment 0 bases; nucleotides outside the gene matches: 4. This CDR3 is built from 14 residues. From germline, CDR1 is SNHLY and CDR2 FYNNEI. The CDR3 bases are TGTGCCAGCAGGGGGGACAGCACTAACTATGGCTACACCTTC. It yields the protein CASRGDSTNYGYTF.

V gene TRBV20-1 combines with J gene TRBJ1-1; the match to TRBD1 covers 7 bases. The length of the CDR3 is 13 residues. V lost 6 bases and J lost 5; bases outside the gene matches: 9. In germline, CDR1 is DFQATT, CDR2 SNEGSKA (reference sequence). CDR3 loop: CSAGGQSATEAFF. The DNA for the CDR3 is TGCAGTGCCGGGGGACAGTCCGCGACTGAAGCTTTCTTT.

The rearrangement uses TRBV12-3 or TRBV12-4 and TRBJ2-1, with 13 bases lining up with TRBD2. The J segment lost 1 base and the V segment lost 7 bases, leaving 13 bases of the junction unmatched. The CDR3 length is 19 residues. The CDR3 spells CASTPGLAGSESSYNEQFF. The CDR3 DNA is TGTGCCAGCACCCCGGGACTAGCGGGATCGGAGAGTTCCTACAATGAGCAGTTCTTC.

J is TRBJ1-4 and V is TRBV27; 8 nucleotides agree with TRBD1. Germline V lookup: CDR1 MNHEY, CDR2 SMNVEV (reference sequence). With 7 bases clipped from V and 8 bases from J, the junction kept 15 bases outside the gene matches. This CDR3 has 16 residues. CDR3 DNA sequence: TGTGCCAGCACCTCACTCTACAGGGGGTCGAGGGAAAAACTGTTTTTT. The encoded protein is CASTSLYRGSREKLFF.

This clonotype showed up just a few times. V is TRBV27 and J is TRBJ1-6; D gene unclear. V lost 6 bases to trimming and J lost 7 bases, with 13 bases between them. The CDR3 sequence is 14 residues long. Germline lookup yields CDR1 MNHEY and CDR2 SMNVEV (reference sequence). CDR3 sequence: CASSMEGRNSPLHF. The CDR3 nucleotides are TGTGCCAGCAGCATGGAGGGCCGAAATTCACCCCTCCACTTT.

The chain has TRBV10-3 and TRBJ1-4, with D possibly being TRBD1 (5 bases). The CDR3 totals 13 residues. Trimming stripped 10 bases from V and 7 bases from J, with 16 bases between. Germline CDR1 and CDR2: ENHRY and SYGVKD. As DNA, the CDR3 is TGTGCCACCACCGGTCAGGGAGGTGAAAAACTGTTTTTT. Its translation: CATTGQGGEKLFF.

J is TRBJ1-5 and V is TRBV20-1, with a possible D match to TRBD1 (5 bases). Germline V gene data show CDR1 as DFQATT and CDR2 as SNEGSKA (reference sequence). Trimming cost V 6 bases and J 0 bases, with 12 bases left between them. The CDR3 contains 14 residues. The DNA of the CDR3 is TGCAGTGCGGAAGACAGAGATAGCAATCAGCCCCAGCATTTT. Amino acids: CSAEDRDSNQPQHF.

This clonotype was found many times. The rearrangement uses TRBV7-8 and TRBJ1-1, with 9 bases fitting TRBD1. The CDR3 loop spans 12 amino acids. Trimming removed 5 bases from V and 7 bases from J; junction bases left unmatched: 2. Per the germline V gene, CDR1 is SGHVS and CDR2 is FQNEAQ. The CDR3 protein is CASSPTGGEAFF. CDR3 in DNA: TGTGCCAGCAGCCCGACAGGGGGTGAAGCTTTCTTT.

This chain connects TRBV27 to TRBJ2-6; D unclear. The CDR3 contains 15 residues. Germline assignment: CDR1 MNHEY and CDR2 SMNVEV (reference sequence). Trimming removed 0 bases at V and 0 bases at J, with 3 bases between. CDR3 DNA: TGTGCCAGCAGTTTATCCCGCTCTGGGGCCAACGTCCTGACTTTC. Translation gives CASSLSRSGANVLTF.

This clonotype came up many times. V is TRBV7-2 and J is TRBJ2-3, with TRBD2 identical over 9 bases. The CDR3 covers 16 residues. Germline V gives CDR1 SGHTA, CDR2 FQGNSA. V lost 5 bases to trimming and J lost 7 bases; unmatched junction nucleotides: 13. The CDR3 reads CASSPNSGSRANTQYF. The CDR3, as DNA: TGTGCCAGCAGCCCCAATAGCGGGAGTCGTGCAAATACGCAGTATTTT.

V and J are TRBV27 and TRBJ1-2; a weak D match, TRBD1 (5 bases). The V end was cut by 6 bases, the J end by 7 bases, with 15 bases between. Germline lookup yields CDR1 MNHEY and CDR2 SMNVEV (reference sequence). CDR3 length equals 13 residues. The CDR3 region has the DNA TGTGCCAGCAGCCATGACAGCATTACTGGCTACACCTTC. As protein: CASSHDSITGYTF.

The chain joins TRBV24-1 to TRBJ1-2, with unresolved D. The CDR3 has 13 residues. Germline values: CDR1 KGHDR, CDR2 SFDVKD. The V end was cut by 2 bases, the J end by 6 bases, with 9 bases between. CDR3 sequence: CATSDSVFDGYTF. The CDR3 DNA reads TGTGCCACCAGTGATTCCGTTTTCGATGGCTACACCTTC.

This clonotype was detected ten times or more. The J gene is TRBJ1-2, the V gene TRBV27, with 8 bases matching TRBD1. CDR1 MNHEY and CDR2 SMNVEV come from the germline V gene (reference sequence). The CDR3 covers 15 residues. With V trimmed by 7 bases and J by 8 bases, 15 bases remained unmatched. The DNA for the CDR3 is TGTGCCAGCACCCTAGTATTTGGACAGGGTGGCGGCTACACCTTC. It yields the protein CASTLVFGQGGGYTF.

The gene calls are TRBV7-2 and TRBJ2-5; TRBD2 agrees at 7 bases. CDR1 SGHTA and CDR2 FQGNSA come from the germline V gene. V was clipped by 1 base and J by 0 bases; unmatched bases: 5. This CDR3 spans 16 amino acids. The CDR3 DNA follows: TGTGCCAGCAGCTTAGGGCTAGCGGACTACCAAGAGACCCAGTACTTC. Translating it yields CASSLGLADYQETQYF.

This clonotype has a handful of counts. The rearrangement uses TRBV7-9 and TRBJ1-1, with D perhaps TRBD1 (6 bases). This CDR3 contains 16 residues. The germline V gene has CDR1 SEHNR and CDR2 FQNEAQ (reference sequence). The V and J ends lost 5 bases and 3 bases respectively, with 19 bases between them. CDR3 residues: CASSPPTGTGYTEAFF. CDR3 nucleotide sequence: TGTGCCAGCAGCCCCCCTACAGGGACGGGATACACTGAAGCTTTCTTT.

This clonotype appeared a few times. J is TRBJ1-2 and V is TRBV7-2; the D is unclear. Trimming left V 5 bases short and J 5 bases short, with 12 bases between. The CDR3 contains 13 residues. Germline V gene sequence: CDR1 SGHTA, CDR2 FQGNSA. The DNA for the CDR3 is TGTGCCAGCAGCCCGAAACGACTTTATGGCTACACCTTC. Its protein is CASSPKRLYGYTF.

This clonotype was picked up a small number of times. The chain couples TRBV6-5 to TRBJ2-7; TRBD2 aligns across 14 bases. The CDR3 spans 20 residues. Germline lookup yields CDR1 MNHEY and CDR2 SVGAGI. Trimming at V came to 2 bases and at J to 4 bases, leaving 16 bases not matched to a gene. CDR3 nucleotide sequence: TGTGCCAGCAGTTACCGACTGGCAGGGACTAGCGGGAGCGGCACTTACGAGCAGTACTTC. This sequence encodes CASSYRLAGTSGSGTYEQYF.

This clonotype turned up a few times. This rearrangement joins TRBV5-1 to TRBJ1-1, with D possibly matching TRBD1 (5 bases). V was shortened by 4 bases and J by 0 bases, with 16 bases between the two germline ends. Germline CDR1 is SGHRS and CDR2 is YFSETQ. This CDR3 comprises 16 residues. This chain's CDR3 is CASSTGPGRVNTEAFF. CDR3 nucleotide sequence: TGCGCCAGCAGCACGGGACCAGGGAGGGTGAACACTGAAGCTTTCTTT. The variable domain in full, completed from reference TRBV5-1 and TRBJ1-1, reads KAGVTQTPRYLIKTRGQQVTLSCSPISGHRSVSWYQQTPGQGLQFLFEYFSETQRNKGNFPGRFSGRQFSNSRSEMNVSTLELGDSALYLCASSTGPGRVNTEAFFGQGTRLTVV.

This clonotype was observed a few times. The gene calls are TRBV7-2 and TRBJ2-5, with no clear D. V shed 3 bases and J shed 4 bases, with 12 bases lying between them. Germline values: CDR1 SGHTA, CDR2 FQGNSA. The CDR3 runs to 14 residues. DNA of the CDR3: TGTGCCAGCAGCTTTTCCCCGCTGGGAGAGACCCAGTACTTC. This translates into CASSFSPLGETQYF. Together with reference TRBV7-2 and TRBJ2-5, the CDR3 gives the full variable domain: GAGVSQSPSNKVTEKGKDVELRCDPISGHTALYWYRQSLGQGLEFLIYFQGNSAPDKSGLPSDRFSAERTGGSVSTLTIQRTQQEDSAVYLCASSFSPLGETQYFGPGTRLLVL.

This clonotype has a single count. V usage is TRBV5-1 and J usage is TRBJ1-2, with D tentatively TRBD1 (6 bases). Trimming took off 3 bases at V and 4 bases at J, with 16 bases between the two ends. CDR1 and CDR2 from the germline V gene are SGHRS and YFSETQ. The CDR3 covers 15 residues. The CDR3 region is CASSSDSPSFYGYTF. CDR3 DNA sequence: TGCGCCAGCAGCTCGGACAGTCCTTCCTTCTATGGCTACACCTTC.

This clonotype turned up a few times. The chain uses TRBV7-6 and TRBJ2-7; D is possibly TRBD1 or TRBD2 (5 bases each). V gave up 4 bases and J gave up 3 bases, with 16 bases separating them. The CDR3 length is 15 residues. Germline-derived CDR1 and CDR2 are SGHVS and FNYEAQ. In nucleotides, the CDR3 is TGTGCCAGCAGCTCGGGACGGCCTTTGATCTACGAGCAGTACTTC. Translation gives CASSSGRPLIYEQYF.

This clonotype was counted between two and nine times. V and J are TRBV12-3 or TRBV12-4 and TRBJ1-6, with D unclear. V lost 6 bases and J 7 bases, leaving 13 bases between the germline ends. The CDR3 runs to 14 residues. CDR3 bases: TGTGCCAGCAGAACGAACGTACCAAATTCACCCCTCCACTTT. The encoded protein is CASRTNVPNSPLHF.

This clonotype was picked up many times. This sequence joins TRBV7-2 and TRBJ1-5; D is ambiguous. The CDR3 spans 15 residues. Per germline, CDR1 SGHTA and CDR2 FQGNSA. With 2 bases removed from V and 6 bases from J, the gap between germline ends came to 14 bases. CDR3 in amino acids: CASSLIPEFSQPQHF. CDR3 bases: TGTGCCAGCAGCTTAATCCCCGAGTTCTCTCAGCCCCAGCATTTT.